Below are 27 T cell receptor beta chains sequenced from a single sample in a study of molecular identifiers for immune sequencing clone quantification. One entry per CDR3 protein results from TCRdb running MiXCR on the PCR reads. The sample lists about 630,000 distinct CDR3 sequences, around 25% occurring once. Sequenced material: naive CD8+ T cells from blood, with Jurkat cell RNA spiked in. The subset is: FACS-sorted CD8+CD4-CCR7+CD45RA+ naive T cells. The source is a human donor in good health. Some libraries in this study had Jurkat cell RNA spiked in.

On this clonotype: This may arise from a read error, as a much more abundant clone is one base away. DNA of the CDR3: TGTGCCAGCAGCCTTGGACAGGCTAAAAGCATTCAGTACTTC. This encodes CASSLGQAKSIQYF. The rearrangement links TRBV12-3 or TRBV12-4 to TRBJ2-4, with 7 bases matching TRBD1. The CDR3 has 14 residues.

The sample holds one count of this clonotype. The CDR3 carries no conserved terminal phenylalanine or tryptophan, so it likely arises from a read error. The chain is built from TRBV20-1 and TRBJ2-1; 7 bases match TRBD2. Germline-derived CDR1 and CDR2 are DFQATT and SNEGSKA (reference sequence). V shed 0 bases, J shed 3 bases, and the junction held 5 bases outside the gene matches. There are 15 residues in the CDR3. The CDR3 region has the DNA TGCAGTGCTAGAGATCTTACTAGCGACTACAATGAGCAGTTCTCC. This sequence encodes CSARDLTSDYNEQFS.

This clonotype was counted many times. This chain connects TRBV7-9 to TRBJ1-2, with 7 bases fitting TRBD1. This CDR3 comprises 13 residues. The germline V gene has CDR1 SEHNR and CDR2 FQNEAQ (reference sequence). V was clipped by 5 bases and J by 4 bases; unmatched bases: 4. The CDR3 reads CASSTGTVYGYTF. CDR3 coding DNA: TGTGCCAGCAGCACTGGGACAGTCTATGGCTACACCTTC.

This clonotype occurred many times. The gene calls are TRBV5-1 and TRBJ2-7; 8 bases align to TRBD2. CDR3 size: 15 residues. From germline, CDR1 is SGHRS and CDR2 YFSETQ. Trimming took 4 bases from V and 3 from J; bases not matched to a gene: 9. CDR3 in amino acids: CASSPAGLADYEQYF. DNA of the CDR3: TGCGCCAGCAGCCCGGCAGGACTAGCAGACTACGAGCAGTACTTC.

The gene calls are TRBV7-9 and TRBJ2-7; 10 bases line up with TRBD1. Germline CDR1 is SEHNR and CDR2 is FQNEAQ (reference sequence). This CDR3 is 15 amino acids long. The J segment lost 1 base and the V segment lost 5 bases, leaving 5 bases of the junction unmatched. In nucleotides, the CDR3 is TGTGCCAGCAGCACCGGGACAGGGGCTTCCTACGAGCAGTACTTC. Amino acid sequence: CASSTGTGASYEQYF.

This clonotype showed up just a few times. The chain employs TRBV7-3 and TRBJ2-1; D remains unclear. CDR3 length: 12 amino acids. Between the trimmed V and J ends, which lost 5 bases and 6 bases, there was a span of 8 bases. Germline loops: CDR1 SGHTA, CDR2 FQGTGA. The CDR3 DNA is TGTGCCAGCAGCAACTGGGGCAATGAGCAGTTCTTC. Its translation is CASSNWGNEQFF.

A word on this clonotype: One base away lies a much larger clone, so this may be a sequencing read error. The chain combines TRBV9 with TRBJ2-7; TRBD2 might be the D (6 bases). Germline V gives CDR1 SGDLS, CDR2 YYNGEE. The CDR3 totals 14 residues. The CDR3 nucleotides are TGTGCCAGCAGCCCTGTGGAGGGGAACTACGAGGAGTACTTC. Its translation is CASSPVEGNYEEYF.

This clonotype was seen at least ten times. The chain uses TRBV6-2 or TRBV6-3 and TRBJ2-3; TRBD2 agrees at 8 bases. J lost 2 bases, V lost 0 bases, and 7 bases had no gene match. This CDR3 spans 17 amino acids. CDR1 MNHEY and CDR2 SVGEGT come from the germline V gene. The CDR3 sequence: CASSYSSSGGTTDTQYF. The CDR3 DNA reads TGTGCCAGCAGTTACTCGTCCAGCGGGGGTACCACAGATACGCAGTATTTT.

This chain links TRBV7-3 with TRBJ2-3; TRBD2 aligns across 12 bases. The CDR3 runs 14 residues. Germline CDR1 and CDR2: SGHTA and FQGTGA. V was pared by 5 bases and J by 6 bases, with 3 bases of the junction left unmatched. The CDR3 loop reads CASSPSGGVDTQYF. The CDR3 DNA reads as TGTGCCAGCAGCCCTAGCGGGGGGGTCGATACGCAGTATTTT.

The V gene is TRBV6-6, the J gene TRBJ1-1; D unclear. Trimming removed 10 bases at V and 1 base at J, with 16 bases between. Germline CDR1 reads MNHNY; CDR2 reads SVGAGI (reference sequence). The CDR3 sequence is 14 residues long. CDR3: CATAPAWANTEAFF. In DNA, the CDR3 is TGTGCCACCGCGCCGGCGTGGGCGAACACTGAAGCTTTCTTT.

This clonotype was observed at least ten times. This chain connects TRBV19 to TRBJ1-1; tentative D call: TRBD1 (6 bases). V was shortened by 4 bases and J by 5 bases, with 17 bases between the two germline ends. This CDR3 region has 15 residues. Germline V gene data show CDR1 as LNHDA and CDR2 as SQIVND (reference sequence). CDR3 nucleotides: TGTGCCAGTAGTACCCACGGGACATTACGGACTGAAGCTTTCTTT. This translates into CASSTHGTLRTEAFF.

This clonotype was recorded a few times. The J gene is TRBJ2-7, the V gene TRBV14, with 7 bases matching TRBD2. The J segment lost 4 bases and the V segment lost 2 bases, leaving 14 bases of the junction unmatched. The CDR3 is made up of 17 amino acids. Germline values: CDR1 SGHDN, CDR2 FVKESK. The CDR3 DNA sequence: TGTGCCAGCAGCCAACAAGGGTTCGTGACTAGCAGTTACGAGCAGTACTTC. As protein: CASSQQGFVTSSYEQYF.

This clonotype was counted between two and nine times. This chain uses TRBV20-1 with TRBJ2-5; either TRBD1 or TRBD2 may fit D (5 bases each). V lost 1 base and J lost 1, with 7 bases in between. The CDR3 extends over 13 amino acids. Germline V gene data show CDR1 as DFQATT and CDR2 as SNEGSKA (reference sequence). The CDR3 reads CSARAGLQETQYF. CDR3 in DNA: TGCAGTGCTAGAGCGGGGCTCCAAGAGACCCAGTACTTC.

This clonotype was detected ten times or more. The CDR3, as DNA: TGCAGCGTTGACTCGGGGGAGGGAAAGCTGTACTTC. It encodes CSVDSGEGKLYF. The rearrangement uses TRBV29-1 and TRBJ2-7; 7 bases match TRBD2. With V trimmed by 3 bases and J by 12 bases, 11 bases remained unmatched. Germline CDR1 is SQVTM and CDR2 is ANQGSEA. The CDR3 is 12 residues long.

This clonotype was seen only once. The chain employs TRBV19 and TRBJ1-5, with 11 bases fitting TRBD1. V shed 3 bases, J shed 5 bases, and the junction held 9 bases outside the gene matches. CDR1 LNHDA and CDR2 SQIVND come from the germline V gene (reference sequence). This CDR3 spans 17 amino acids. The CDR3 spells CASSIGPGQGVDQPQHF. The CDR3 nucleotides are TGTGCCAGTAGTATTGGGCCGGGACAGGGGGTTGATCAGCCCCAGCATTTT.

The V and J genes are TRBV6-2 or TRBV6-3 and TRBJ2-3; 9 positions agree with TRBD2. The length of the CDR3 is 17 residues. V lost 5 bases, J lost 6 bases, and 15 bases stayed unmatched. Germline CDR1 and CDR2: MNHEY and SVGEGT. CDR3 in DNA: TGTGCCAGCAGTCCCGGGGGTCTAGCGGGGACCGTGGATACGCAGTATTTT. It codes for CASSPGGLAGTVDTQYF.

V gene TRBV27 combines with J gene TRBJ1-4, with a tentative D call TRBD1 (5 bases). This CDR3 region has 16 residues. The V gene's germline CDR1 is MNHEY and CDR2 SMNVEV (reference sequence). V was cut by 5 bases and J by 6 bases, with 19 bases left in between. This CDR3 is CASSPGSGPGDEKLFF. CDR3 DNA sequence: TGTGCCAGCAGTCCCGGATCTGGCCCGGGGGATGAAAAACTGTTTTTT.

The chain has TRBV30 and TRBJ2-7; no clear D. The germline V gene encodes CDR1 GTSNPN and CDR2 SVGIG (reference sequence). CDR3 length: 11 amino acids. Deletions cut 0 bases from V and 5 bases from J, with 5 bases between. CDR3 loop: CAWSVINEQYF. The DNA of the CDR3 is TGTGCCTGGAGTGTAATCAACGAGCAGTACTTC.

The CDR3 sequence is CASSQRPGQGALSYEQYF. For the CDR3, the DNA is TGTGCCAGCAGCCAACGCCCGGGACAGGGGGCGTTAAGCTACGAGCAGTACTTC. This sequence joins TRBV3-1 and TRBJ2-7; 12 bases align to TRBD1. This CDR3 has 18 residues. The germline gives CDR1 LGHDT, CDR2 YNNKEL (reference sequence). V shed 2 bases, J shed 3 bases, and the junction held 11 bases outside the gene matches.

This clonotype was seen a handful of times. Here the CDR3 DNA reads TGTGCCAGCAGTAGCCTTGTAGGGCGGGACTGGGGGGAGCTGTTTTTT. It is translated as CASSSLVGRDWGELFF. The chain joins TRBV12-3 or TRBV12-4 to TRBJ2-2; D perhaps matches TRBD2 (6 bases). The V end was cut by 5 bases, the J end by 8 bases, with 21 bases between. The length of the CDR3 is 16 residues.

This clonotype was found many times. J is TRBJ2-5 and V is TRBV7-6, with unresolved D. The V end lost 3 bases, the J end lost 1 base, and 9 bases lay between the germline ends. Germline V gene lookup returns CDR1 SGHVS and CDR2 FNYEAQ. The CDR3 consists of 14 residues. DNA for the CDR3: TGTGCCAGCAGCTTTGGTTGGTCCCAAGAGACCCAGTACTTC. This gives the protein CASSFGWSQETQYF.

This clonotype appeared many times. The chain links TRBV11-2 to TRBJ2-7; TRBD1 is a possible D gene (6 bases). Germline V gives CDR1 SGHAT, CDR2 FQNNGV. This CDR3 is built from 16 residues. Deletions cut 4 bases from V and 2 bases from J, with 18 bases between. The CDR3 here is CASSSGRDTLTYEQYF. As DNA, the CDR3 is TGTGCCAGCAGCTCCGGCCGGGACACGCTCACCTACGAGCAGTACTTC.

This clonotype was recorded a few times. V is TRBV7-9 and J is TRBJ2-5; D may match TRBD1 or TRBD2 (5 bases each). Trimming removed 5 bases from V and 0 bases from J, with 13 bases in between. The V gene's germline CDR1 is SEHNR and CDR2 FQNEAQ (reference sequence). CDR3 length: 15 amino acids. In DNA, the CDR3 is TGTGCCAGCAGCGACCGGGACGAATACCAAGAGACCCAGTACTTC. Residues: CASSDRDEYQETQYF.

This clonotype was found many times. The chain carries TRBV5-1 and TRBJ1-1; D remains unclear. The CDR3 extends over 15 amino acids. The V gene's germline CDR1 is SGHRS and CDR2 YFSETQ. V lost 0 bases to trimming and J lost 5 bases, with 14 bases between them. The DNA for the CDR3 is TGCGCCAGCAGCTTGGCCGGGCCTAGTGGGACTGAAGCTTTCTTT. As protein: CASSLAGPSGTEAFF.

The chain has TRBV5-3 and TRBJ1-1; no clear D. TRBV5-3 is noted as an ORF with a role that remains uncertain. This CDR3 has 17 amino acids. The ends were cut back, 8 bases at V and 4 bases at J, with 27 bases in the middle. The CDR3 is CASSRDIIRRAGTEAFF. DNA for the CDR3: TGTGCCAGCAGCCGCGACATTATCAGGAGGGCGGGCACTGAAGCTTTCTTT.

Comments on this clonotype: With a much larger clone just one base away, this may be a read error. This chain uses TRBV4-3 with TRBJ2-5; D is possibly TRBD1 or TRBD2 (5 bases each). The CDR3 has 14 residues. Germline CDR1 and CDR2: LGHNA and YSLEER. The CDR3 spells CASSQGLAREPQYF. Here the CDR3 DNA reads TGCGCCAGCAGCCAGGGGCTAGCAAGAGAGCCCCAGTACTTC.

At least ten counts were recorded for this clonotype. The chain couples TRBV4-3 to TRBJ2-1, with D tentatively TRBD1 (6 bases). Trimming shortened V by 3 bases and J by 7 bases, and 16 bases separated the two germline ends. Germline V lookup: CDR1 LGHNA, CDR2 YSLEER. CDR3 length: 15 amino acids. For the CDR3, the DNA is TGCGCCAGCAGCCAGGACCCTTATGACAGGAATGAGCAGTTCTTC. Translating gives CASSQDPYDRNEQFF.